These 16 T cell receptor beta chains were sequenced from one sample in a study of T cells after somatic rescue of genetic block. Data came from immunoSEQ multiplex PCR; TCRdb stores just in-frame clones and leaves some out. The sample lists roughly 70,000 clones, around 90% occurring once. The source material was peripheral blood mononuclear cells (PBMCs). Receptors originate from a man aged 40-49 years.

The chain is built from TRBV4-1 and TRBJ2-7, with D perhaps TRBD2 (5 bases). Germline lookup yields CDR1 MGHRA and CDR2 YSYEKL. The CDR3 runs to 15 residues. V shed 1 base and J shed 6 bases, with 16 bases lying between them. The CDR3 spells CASSQGHGPGSEQYF. The CDR3, as DNA: TGCGCCAGCAGCCAAGGGCACGGGCCTGGGAGCGAGCAGTACTTC.

This rearrangement joins TRBV7-9 to TRBJ2-3, with 7 bases matching TRBD2. This CDR3 comprises 14 residues. From germline, CDR1 is SEHNR and CDR2 FQNEAQ (reference sequence). V dropped 5 bases and J dropped 2; count of bases not matched to a gene: 4. CDR3 in DNA: TGTGCCAGCAGCCAGCGGGACCACACAGATACGCAGTATTTT. Translating it yields CASSQRDHTDTQYF.

The chain uses TRBV23-1 and TRBJ2-5; D call uncertain. TRBV23-1 is reported as an ORF; its role is uncertain. Deletions cut 4 bases from V and 5 bases from J, with 14 bases between. The CDR3 sequence is 14 residues long. In nucleotides, the CDR3 is TGCGCCAGCAGTCCGAGAAGGTCCTTCGAGACCCAGTACTTC. Its protein is CASSPRRSFETQYF.

As concerns this clone: This specimen includes other DNA sequences encoding the same CDR3. This chain links TRBV5-1 with TRBJ1-2, with D hard to call. Germline CDR1 and CDR2: SGHRS and YFSETQ. The V end was cut by 4 bases, the J end by 3 bases, with 16 bases between. This CDR3 spans 15 amino acids. The CDR3 is CASSLARVSDYGYTF. The CDR3 nucleotides are TGCGCCAGCAGCCTGGCCAGAGTATCAGACTATGGCTACACCTTC.

The CDR3 region is CASGSYRDRNEQFF. The DNA of the CDR3 is TGTGCCAGCGGTTCGTACAGGGATCGCAATGAGCAGTTCTTC. V and J are TRBV6-6 and TRBJ2-1, with D perhaps matching TRBD1 (6 bases). The germline V gene encodes CDR1 MNHNY and CDR2 SVGAGI (reference sequence). The CDR3 runs 14 residues. V lost 8 bases, J lost 6 bases, and 17 bases lay in between.

The gene calls are TRBV5-8 and TRBJ1-1; D remains unclear. The CDR3 contains 11 residues. Per germline, CDR1 SGHTS and CDR2 YDEGEE. The V end lost 2 bases, the J end lost 8 bases, and 7 bases lay between the germline ends. The CDR3 sequence is CASSFSEEAFF. Written as DNA, the CDR3 is TGTGCCAGCAGCTTTTCCGAAGAAGCTTTCTTT.

This chain joins TRBV7-2 and TRBJ1-1; the D is unclear. Germline CDR1 and CDR2: SGHTA and FQGNSA. The V and J ends lost 5 bases and 1 base respectively, with 17 bases between them. The CDR3 runs to 16 residues. This CDR3 reads CASSPKRAGPNTEAFF. Here the CDR3 DNA reads TGTGCCAGCAGCCCTAAGCGTGCGGGCCCGAACACTGAAGCTTTCTTT.

The CDR3 DNA is TGTGCCTGGAGGGGAGGGGCGAACACTGAAGCTTTCTTT. Translated: CAWRGGANTEAFF. The rearrangement links TRBV30 to TRBJ1-1; possibly TRBD1 for D (5 bases). V shed 3 bases and J shed 1 base, with 9 bases lying between them. CDR1 is GTSNPN and CDR2 is SVGIG in the germline V gene (reference sequence). CDR3 length: 13 residues.

The chain has TRBV18 and TRBJ2-7; 7 nucleotides align to TRBD1. CDR1 is KGHSH, CDR2 LQKENI, per germline. J gave up 0 bases and V 5 bases, and 10 bases lay outside the gene matches. The CDR3 runs to 16 residues. The CDR3 reads CASSTITGAGSYEQYF. DNA of the CDR3: TGTGCCAGCTCAACAATCACAGGGGCCGGCTCCTACGAGCAGTACTTC.

The rearrangement joins TRBV18 to TRBJ1-3; D not certain. Deletions cut 5 bases from V and 0 bases from J, with 14 bases between. CDR1 and CDR2 (germline): KGHSH, LQKENI. This CDR3 region has 16 residues. The CDR3: CASSSGPSSSGNTIYF. The CDR3 coding sequence is TGTGCCAGCTCATCCGGACCGTCGAGCTCTGGAAACACCATATATTTT.

This chain uses TRBV2 with TRBJ1-5; a possible D gene is TRBD1 (5 bases). Per germline, CDR1 SNHLY and CDR2 FYNNEI. Between the trimmed V and J ends, which lost 5 bases and 3 bases, there was a span of 11 bases. The CDR3 sequence is 14 residues long. As DNA, the CDR3 is TGTGCCAGCAGTAACCAGGGAATCAATCAGCCCCAGCATTTT. Translating gives CASSNQGINQPQHF.

The chain uses TRBV19 and TRBJ1-5, with 9 nucleotides matching TRBD1. Germline CDR1 and CDR2: LNHDA and SQIVND (reference sequence). After removal of 6 bases from V and 4 bases from J, the junction contained 7 bases not matched to a gene. The CDR3 totals 15 residues. The CDR3 coding sequence is TGTGCCAGTAGAAGGGACAGGGTCCCGAATCAGCCCCAGCATTTT. Translation gives CASRRDRVPNQPQHF.

This chain joins TRBV25-1 and TRBJ1-1, with D uncertain. Trimming stripped 2 bases from V and 1 base from J, with 14 bases between. The length of the CDR3 is 16 residues. Per the germline V gene, CDR1 is MGHDK and CDR2 is SYGVNS. The CDR3 DNA reads as TGTGCCAGCAGTGAAGAGTCGAGGTGGGGGAACACTGAAGCTTTCTTT. Translation: CASSEESRWGNTEAFF.

This sequence joins TRBV28 and TRBJ2-2, with TRBD2 identical over 9 bases. With V trimmed by 2 bases and J by 4 bases, 5 bases remained unmatched. CDR1 is MDHEN, CDR2 SYDVKM, per germline. The CDR3 totals 16 residues. DNA of the CDR3: TGTGCCAGCAGTTTACAGCGGGAGGTCGGCACCGGGGAGCTGTTTTTT. This codes for CASSLQREVGTGELFF.

The J gene is TRBJ1-5, the V gene TRBV5-3; D not resolved. TRBV5-3 is placed among ORFs of uncertain function. The V end lost 3 bases, the J end lost 2 bases, and 30 bases lay between the germline ends. This CDR3 comprises 21 residues. CDR3 amino acids: CARSSLRQRLQRAIGNQPQHF. The CDR3 DNA follows: TGTGCCAGAAGCTCCCTAAGACAACGGTTACAACGGGCAATAGGCAATCAGCCCCAGCATTTT.

This chain connects TRBV5-6 to TRBJ2-2; tentatively, D is TRBD2 (5 bases). Deletions cut 1 base from V and 4 bases from J, with 11 bases between. The CDR3 length is 15 residues. Germline loops: CDR1 SGHDT, CDR2 YYEEEE. As DNA, the CDR3 is TGTGCCAGCAGCTTGTTCAGGAGGCCCACCGGGGAGCTGTTTTTT. Protein: CASSLFRRPTGELFF.